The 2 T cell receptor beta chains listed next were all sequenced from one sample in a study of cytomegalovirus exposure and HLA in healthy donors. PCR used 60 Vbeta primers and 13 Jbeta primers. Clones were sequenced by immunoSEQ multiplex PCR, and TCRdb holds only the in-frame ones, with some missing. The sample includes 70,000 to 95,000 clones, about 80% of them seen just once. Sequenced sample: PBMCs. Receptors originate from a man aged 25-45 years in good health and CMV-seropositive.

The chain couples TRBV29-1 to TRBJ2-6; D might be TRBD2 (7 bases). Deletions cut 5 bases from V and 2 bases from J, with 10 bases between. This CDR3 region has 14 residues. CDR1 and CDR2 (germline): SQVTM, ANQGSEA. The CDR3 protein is CSVREGAGANVLTF. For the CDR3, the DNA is TGCAGCGTTAGGGAGGGGGCTGGGGCCAACGTCCTGACTTTC.

DNA for the CDR3: TGTGCCAGCTCACCGGGGGACTCAGCTAACTATGGCTACACCTTC. This codes for CASSPGDSANYGYTF. The chain carries TRBV18 and TRBJ1-2; possibly TRBD1 for D (5 bases). With 3 bases removed from V and 0 bases from J, the gap between germline ends came to 11 bases. The germline CDR1 and CDR2 sequences are KGHSH and LQKENI. There are 15 residues in the CDR3.